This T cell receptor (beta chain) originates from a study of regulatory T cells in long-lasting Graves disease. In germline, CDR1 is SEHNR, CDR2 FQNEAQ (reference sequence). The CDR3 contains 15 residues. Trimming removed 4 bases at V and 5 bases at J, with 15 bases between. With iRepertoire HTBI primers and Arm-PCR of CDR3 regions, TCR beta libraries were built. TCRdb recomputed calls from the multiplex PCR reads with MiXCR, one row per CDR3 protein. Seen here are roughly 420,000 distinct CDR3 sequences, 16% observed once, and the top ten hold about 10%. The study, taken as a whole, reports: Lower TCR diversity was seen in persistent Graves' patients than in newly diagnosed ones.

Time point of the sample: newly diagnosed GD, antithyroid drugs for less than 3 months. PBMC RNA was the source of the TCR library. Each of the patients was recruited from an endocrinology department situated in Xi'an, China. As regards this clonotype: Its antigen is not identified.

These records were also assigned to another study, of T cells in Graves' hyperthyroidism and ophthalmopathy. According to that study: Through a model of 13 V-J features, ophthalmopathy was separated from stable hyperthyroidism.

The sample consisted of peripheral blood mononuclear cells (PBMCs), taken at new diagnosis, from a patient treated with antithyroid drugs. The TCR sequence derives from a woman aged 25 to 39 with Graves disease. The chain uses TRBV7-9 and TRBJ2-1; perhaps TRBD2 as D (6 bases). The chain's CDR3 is CASSYPGEVHNEQFF. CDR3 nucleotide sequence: TGTGCCAGCAGCTACCCGGGAGAAGTGCACAATGAGCAGTTCTTC. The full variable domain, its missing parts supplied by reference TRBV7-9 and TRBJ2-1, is DTGVSQNPRHKITKRGQNVTFRCDPISEHNRLYWYRQTLGQGPEFLTYFQNEAQLEKSRLLSDRFSAERPKGSFSTLEIQRTEQGDSAMYLCASSYPGEVHNEQFFGPGTRLTVL.